These T cell receptor beta chains were read from a single sample in a study of blood T cell repertoires in COVID-19. Produced via immunoSEQ multiplex PCR; TCRdb's table is partial and in-frame only. The sample consists of about 140,000 clones, 80% to 85% of them appearing once. The sequencing input was PBMCs or T cells enriched from blood (not recorded which). Receptors were obtained from a man aged 40-49 years with acute COVID-19. The CDR3 runs from the conserved cysteine through the conserved F or W. Each record gives: V gene, J gene, clone size, D gene, CDR3 protein, CDR3 DNA. D genes are given only for firm matches. Part of the rows lack a size; the others show once, few, many or a class for expanded clones.

v_gene: TRBV12-5; j_gene: TRBJ2-3; abundance: NA; d_gene: TRBD2; CDR3aa: CASGQGASGSRDTQYF; CDR3nt: TGTGCTAGTGGACAAGGGGCTAGCGGGAGTCGGGATACGCAGTATTTT
v_gene: TRBV4-1; j_gene: TRBJ1-1; abundance: NA; d_gene: NA; CDR3aa: CASSQGFFMNTEAFF; CDR3nt: TGCGCCAGCAGCCAAGGTTTTTTCATGAACACTGAAGCTTTCTTT
v_gene: TRBV27; j_gene: TRBJ2-3; abundance: NA; d_gene: TRBD2; CDR3aa: CASSLLAGGTDTQYF; CDR3nt: TGTGCCAGCAGTCTCCTAGCGGGAGGCACAGATACGCAGTATTTT
v_gene: TRBV28; j_gene: TRBJ1-2; abundance: NA; d_gene: TRBD1; CDR3aa: CASSLYRGGYTF; CDR3nt: TGTGCCAGCAGTCTGTACAGGGGCGGCTACACCTTC
v_gene: TRBV21-1; j_gene: TRBJ1-1; abundance: NA; d_gene: NA; CDR3aa: CASSTNETGHAAAFF; CDR3nt: TGTGCCAGCAGCACAAACGAAACAGGGCACGCCGCGGCTTTCTTT
v_gene: TRBV5-6; j_gene: TRBJ2-7; abundance: NA; d_gene: NA; CDR3aa: CASSTYRDIKAYEQYF; CDR3nt: TGTGCCAGCAGCACTTACCGGGACATTAAGGCCTACGAGCAGTACTTC
v_gene: TRBV14; j_gene: TRBJ2-1; abundance: NA; d_gene: NA; CDR3aa: CASSQGSITQGWEQFF; CDR3nt: TGTGCCAGCAGCCAAGGTTCGATTACGCAGGGGTGGGAGCAGTTCTTC
v_gene: TRBV29-1; j_gene: TRBJ2-1; abundance: NA; d_gene: TRBD2; CDR3aa: CSVVGLAGGLYNEQFF; CDR3nt: TGCAGCGTTGTTGGACTAGCGGGAGGCCTCTACAATGAGCAGTTCTTC
v_gene: TRBV30; j_gene: TRBJ2-1; abundance: NA; d_gene: TRBD1; CDR3aa: CAWSTQKPGQGQFF; CDR3nt: TGTGCCTGGAGTACACAGAAGCCGGGACAGGGGCAGTTCTTC
v_gene: TRBV5-1; j_gene: TRBJ2-1; abundance: NA; d_gene: TRBD2; CDR3aa: CASNPSGSPYNEQFF; CDR3nt: TGCGCCAGCAACCCTAGCGGGAGTCCCTACAATGAGCAGTTCTTC
v_gene: TRBV7-9; j_gene: TRBJ1-5; abundance: NA; d_gene: TRBD1; CDR3aa: CASSPGDRGDQPQHF; CDR3nt: TGTGCCAGCAGCCCAGGGGACAGAGGGGATCAGCCCCAGCATTTT
v_gene: TRBV18; j_gene: TRBJ1-2; abundance: NA; d_gene: TRBD1; CDR3aa: CASSHSWPGTETNYGYTF; CDR3nt: TGTGCCAGCTCACACTCCTGGCCCGGGACAGAGACTAACTATGGCTACACCTTC
v_gene: TRBV6-5; j_gene: TRBJ1-1; abundance: few; d_gene: NA; CDR3aa: CASSRAGDTEAFF; CDR3nt: TGTGCCAGCAGTAGAGCCGGGGACACTGAAGCTTTCTTT
v_gene: TRBV13; j_gene: TRBJ2-7; abundance: NA; d_gene: NA; CDR3aa: CASSFRELPYEQYF; CDR3nt: TGTGCCAGCAGCTTCAGGGAATTACCGTACGAGCAGTACTTC
v_gene: TRBV5-1; j_gene: TRBJ2-6; abundance: NA; d_gene: NA; CDR3aa: CASSLGRDSGANVLTF; CDR3nt: TGCGCCAGCAGCTTGGGACGGGACTCTGGGGCCAACGTCCTGACTTTC
v_gene: TRBV28; j_gene: TRBJ1-4; abundance: NA; d_gene: NA; CDR3aa: CASSFFMEKLFF; CDR3nt: TGTGCCAGCAGTTTTTTTATGGAAAAACTGTTTTTT
v_gene: TRBV9; j_gene: TRBJ2-1; abundance: NA; d_gene: NA; CDR3aa: CASSPRHSEGNEQFF; CDR3nt: TGTGCCAGCAGCCCAAGACACTCTGAAGGCAATGAGCAGTTCTTC
v_gene: TRBV6-9; j_gene: TRBJ2-3; abundance: few; d_gene: NA; CDR3aa: CASSYSRVKGSDTQYF; CDR3nt: TGTGCCAGCAGTTATTCGCGGGTGAAAGGGTCAGATACGCAGTATTTT
v_gene: TRBV6-4; j_gene: TRBJ2-1; abundance: NA; d_gene: NA; CDR3aa: CASSDGFSDEQFF; CDR3nt: TGTGCCAGCAGTGATGGCTTCTCCGATGAGCAGTTCTTC
v_gene: TRBV4-2; j_gene: TRBJ1-5; abundance: once; d_gene: NA; CDR3aa: CASSQDYTRPQHF; CDR3nt: TGTGCCAGCAGCCAAGATTATACTCGGCCCCAGCATTTT
v_gene: TRBV24-1; j_gene: TRBJ2-3; abundance: NA; d_gene: NA; CDR3aa: CATSVGAGRYSTDTQYF; CDR3nt: TGTGCCACCAGTGTCGGTGCAGGGCGGTATAGCACAGATACGCAGTATTTT
v_gene: TRBV7-2; j_gene: TRBJ2-7; abundance: NA; d_gene: NA; CDR3aa: CASSTNAGGYEQYF; CDR3nt: TGTGCCAGCAGCACCAACGCCGGCGGTTACGAGCAGTACTTC